The source of this T cell receptor beta chain is a study of T cells in localized non-small cell lung cancer. Only in-frame clones appear in the TCRdb table, and some are missing; sequencing was by immunoSEQ multiplex PCR. This table holds 50,000 to 75,000 clones, around 90% found once. The CDR3 is 16 amino acids. The junction had 8 bases not matched to a gene; V was cut back by 1 base and J by 4 bases. The germline gives CDR1 SGHVS, CDR2 FQNEAQ. The sequence came from a man aged 40 to 70 with stage I squamous cell lung carcinoma. This rearrangement joins TRBV7-8 to TRBJ2-7; 9 nucleotides align to TRBD2. The starting material was peripheral blood, obtained before any cancer treatment. The CDR3: CASSLVGREGRYEQYF. The CDR3 nucleotides are TGTGCCAGCAGCTTAGTGGGGCGGGAGGGCCGATACGAGCAGTACTTC.